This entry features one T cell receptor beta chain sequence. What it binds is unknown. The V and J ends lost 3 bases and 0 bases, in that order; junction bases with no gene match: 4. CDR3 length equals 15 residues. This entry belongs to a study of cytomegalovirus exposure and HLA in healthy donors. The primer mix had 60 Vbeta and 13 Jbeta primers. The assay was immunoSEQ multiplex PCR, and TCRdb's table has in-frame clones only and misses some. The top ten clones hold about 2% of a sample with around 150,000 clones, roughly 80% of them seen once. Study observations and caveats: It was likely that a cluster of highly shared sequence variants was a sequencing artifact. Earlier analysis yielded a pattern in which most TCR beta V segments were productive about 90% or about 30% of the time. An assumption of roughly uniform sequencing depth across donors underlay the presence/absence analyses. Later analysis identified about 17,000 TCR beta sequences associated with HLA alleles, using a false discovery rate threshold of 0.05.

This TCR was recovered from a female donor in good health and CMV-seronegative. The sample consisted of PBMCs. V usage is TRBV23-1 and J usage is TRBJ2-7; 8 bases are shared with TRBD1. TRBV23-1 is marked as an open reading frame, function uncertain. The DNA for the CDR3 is TGCGCCAGCAGTCACCCAGGACAGGGCTCCTACGAGCAGTACTTC. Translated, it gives CASSHPGQGSYEQYF.